Shown below are 5 T cell receptor beta chains from a single sample sequenced in a study of monozygotic twins with cystic fibrosis. Assay: immunoSEQ multiplex PCR; the TCRdb copy retains only in-frame clones and omits some. In the table there are 8,500 to 14,000 clones, roughly 95% of which are singletons. The sample consisted of blood. The receptors shown here come from a boy younger than 18 with cystic fibrosis.

The chain is built from TRBV6-1 and TRBJ1-4, with 10 bases that match TRBD1. V shed 4 bases, J shed 6 bases, and the junction held 2 bases outside the gene matches. The germline gives CDR1 MNHNS, CDR2 SASEGT. The length of the CDR3 is 14 residues. The CDR3 region is CASSAGQGYEKLFF. The DNA for the CDR3 is TGTGCCAGCAGTGCGGGACAGGGGTATGAAAAACTGTTTTTT.

The V gene is TRBV27, the J gene TRBJ1-1; the D is unclear. The CDR3 is 11 amino acids. Germline assignment: CDR1 MNHEY and CDR2 SMNVEV (reference sequence). V was shortened by 6 bases and J by 7 bases, with 9 bases between the two germline ends. CDR3 nucleotide sequence: TGTGCCAGCAGAGGGTCGGGTGAAGCTTTCTTT. Its protein is CASRGSGEAFF.

This chain joins TRBV7-2 and TRBJ1-3; D is unresolved. The CDR3 contains 15 residues. The V and J ends lost 0 bases and 0 bases respectively, with 6 bases between them. CDR1 is SGHTA, CDR2 FQGNSA, per germline. The CDR3 region is CASSLAVPSGNTIYF. The CDR3, as DNA: TGTGCCAGCAGCTTAGCTGTCCCCTCTGGAAACACCATATATTTT.

This rearrangement joins TRBV4-3 to TRBJ2-7; TRBD1 matches at 7 bases. The CDR3 loop spans 15 amino acids. V shed 4 bases, J shed 3 bases, and the junction held 9 bases outside the gene matches. Looked up from germline, CDR1 is LGHNA and CDR2 is YSLEER. As DNA, the CDR3 is TGCGCCAGCAGCCGAACGACAGGGTCTAACTACGAGCAGTACTTC. It is translated as CASSRTTGSNYEQYF.

The chain joins TRBV18 to TRBJ2-5; D is possibly TRBD1 or TRBD2 (5 bases each). The CDR3 consists of 15 residues. V dropped 3 bases and J dropped 5 bases, with 16 bases sitting between them. Germline CDR1 is KGHSH and CDR2 is LQKENI. The CDR3 DNA is TGTGCCAGCTCACCGGGGTTTGGGGACGGTGAGACCCAGTACTTC. Translated: CASSPGFGDGETQYF. The full variable domain, rest sourced from reference TRBV18 and TRBJ2-5, is NAGVMQNPRHLVRRRGQEARLRCSPMKGHSHVYWYRQLPEEGLKFMVYLQKENIIDESGMPKERFSAEFPKEGPSILRIQQVVRGDSAAYFCASSPGFGDGETQYFGPGTRLLVL.